The T cell receptor (beta chain) under discussion was sequenced for a study of PD-L1 blockade in urothelial cancer. Overall study: Median T cell yield per blood sample was about 140,000 cells.

The table came from immunoSEQ multiplex PCR; TCRdb's copy has only in-frame clones and leaves some out. The table shows about 100,000 clones, with about 85% occurring only once. The CDR3 has 16 amino acids. CDR1 is SEHNR, CDR2 FQNEAQ, per germline (reference sequence). The J segment lost 3 bases and the V segment lost 3 bases, leaving 5 bases of the junction unmatched. J is TRBJ2-3 and V is TRBV7-9; 11 bases map to TRBD1. This specimen consisted of PBMCs, obtained around atezolizumab (anti-PD-L1) treatment. This TCR was recovered from a man aged 50 to 60 with urothelial cancer. This CDR3 reads CASSFPDRGRTDTQYF. CDR3 sequence (DNA): TGTGCCAGCAGCTTCCCGGACAGGGGGCGAACAGATACGCAGTATTTT.